The 5 T cell receptor beta chains given below trace back to one sample, sequenced in a study of T cells in Graves' hyperthyroidism and ophthalmopathy (dated by TCRdb to between 2018 and 2021). The library was built by means of multiplex PCR. For sequencing, an Illumina HiSeq 2000 was employed. TCR beta CDR3 regions were amplified from RNA transcripts. The first round of RT-PCR for the TCR CDR3 was performed with the HTBI primer set and the Qiagen OneStep RT-PCR kit. Through fastp at Q25 and MiXCR, TCRdb rebuilt clones from the public reads, retaining in-frame beta chains. Every distinct CDR3 protein forms one entry, paired with its most common genes and DNA. The sample table holds hundreds of thousands of distinct CDR3 sequences, of which over 15% were seen once. The top ten clones comprise 16% of the sample. Source material: blood. The receptors were gathered from a woman aged 45 to 65 with Graves' hyperthyroidism that later progressed to Graves' ophthalmopathy.

The chain combines TRBV2 with TRBJ2-3; no definite D call. With 4 bases removed from V and 8 bases from J, the gap between germline ends came to 16 bases. CDR3 length: 14 residues. Germline CDR1 SNHLY, CDR2 FYNNEI. CDR3 in amino acids: CASSVNYLFGTQYF. The CDR3 DNA sequence: TGTGCCAGCAGTGTAAACTACCTTTTTGGTACGCAGTATTTT. The full variable domain, rest sourced from reference TRBV2 and TRBJ2-3, is EPEVTQTPSHQVTQMGQEVILRCVPISNHLYFYWYRQILGQKVEFLVSFYNNEISEKSEIFDDQFSVERPDGSNFTLKIRSTKLEDSAMYFCASSVNYLFGTQYFGPGTRLTVL.

A word on this clonotype: Being one base from a much bigger clone, this may be a read error. The chain uses TRBV29-1 and TRBJ1-1; D not certain. Per the germline V gene, CDR1 is SQVTM and CDR2 is ANQGSEA. The CDR3 is made up of 11 amino acids. CDR3 loop: CNVGSRTEAFF. The CDR3 nucleotides read TGCAACGTTGGTAGTCGGACTGAAGCTTTCTTT.

At least ten counts were recorded for this clonotype. The chain recombines TRBV18 with TRBJ1-1; maybe TRBD1 (5 bases). The CDR3 has 13 residues. CDR1 and CDR2 (germline): KGHSH, LQKENI. V was pared by 2 bases and J by 5 bases, with 9 bases between. The CDR3 reads CASSPGARTEAFF. In DNA, the CDR3 is TGTGCCAGCTCACCAGGGGCGCGGACTGAAGCTTTCTTT.

As concerns this clonotype: Possible read error: a much larger clone is one base away. This chain uses TRBV11-2 with TRBJ2-1, with TRBD1 identical over 8 bases. CDR1 SGHAT and CDR2 FQNNGV come from the germline V gene. The CDR3 runs to 16 residues. Germline trimming cut 5 bases from V and 4 bases from J; bases unmatched to any gene: 10. Written as DNA, the CDR3 is TGTGCCAGCAGCAGTAAACCAGGGGGCTCTTACAATGAGCAGTTCTTC. The encoded protein is CASSSKPGGSYNEQFF.

This clonotype was detected many times. The J gene is TRBJ1-5, the V gene TRBV5-5; D remains unclear. CDR1 and CDR2 (germline): SGHKS, YYEKEE (reference sequence). CDR3 size: 14 residues. Trimming shortened V by 0 bases and J by 6 bases, and 10 bases separated the two germline ends. DNA for the CDR3: TGTGCCAGCAGCTTGGCCAGGAGTCGTCAGCCCCAGCATTTT. Its protein is CASSLARSRQPQHF. Full variable domain (outside the CDR3, taken from reference TRBV5-5 and TRBJ1-5): DAGVTQSPTHLIKTRGQQVTLRCSPISGHKSVSWYQQVLGQGPQFIFQYYEKEERGRGNFPDRFSARQFPNYSSELNVNALLLGDSALYLCASSLARSRQPQHFGDGTRLSIL.